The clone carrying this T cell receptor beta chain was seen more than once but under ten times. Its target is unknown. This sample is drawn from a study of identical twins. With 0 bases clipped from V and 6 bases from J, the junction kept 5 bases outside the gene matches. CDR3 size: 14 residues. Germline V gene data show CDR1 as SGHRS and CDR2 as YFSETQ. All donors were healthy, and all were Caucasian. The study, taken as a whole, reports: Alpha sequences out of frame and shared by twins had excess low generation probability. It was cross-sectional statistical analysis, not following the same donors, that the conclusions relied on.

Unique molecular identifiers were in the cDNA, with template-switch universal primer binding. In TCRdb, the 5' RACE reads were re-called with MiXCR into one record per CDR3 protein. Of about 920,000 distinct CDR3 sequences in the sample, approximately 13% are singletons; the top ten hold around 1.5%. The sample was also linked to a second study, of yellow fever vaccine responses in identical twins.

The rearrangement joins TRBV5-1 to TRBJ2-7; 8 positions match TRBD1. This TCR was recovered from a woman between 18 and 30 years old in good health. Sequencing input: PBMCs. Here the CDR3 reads CASSLGQGISEQYF. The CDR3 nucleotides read TGCGCCAGCAGCTTGGGACAGGGGATCTCCGAGCAGTACTTC. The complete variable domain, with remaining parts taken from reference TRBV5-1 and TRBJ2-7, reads KAGVTQTPRYLIKTRGQQVTLSCSPISGHRSVSWYQQTPGQGLQFLFEYFSETQRNKGNFPGRFSGRQFSNSRSEMNVSTLELGDSALYLCASSLGQGISEQYFGPGTRLTVT.